This paragraph reports one TCR beta chain. Its target is unknown. V dropped 5 bases and J dropped 0; count of bases not matched to a gene: 6. Germline loops: CDR1 LNHDA, CDR2 SQIVND (reference sequence). The CDR3 contains 15 residues. The study reverse transcribed the entire isolated RNA, so it sequenced expressed TCRB transcripts. The table came from immunoSEQ multiplex PCR; TCRdb's copy has only in-frame clones and leaves some out. In the table there are about 130,000 clones, around 8.8% of which are singletons. These data are taken from a study of beta chain features in type 1 diabetes. The wider study: Cells sorted and examined across all samples totaled roughly 100,000,000. Study results and limitations: Fewer insertions but more deletions were seen at VDJ junctions in type 1 diabetes patients. For Type 1 diabetes patients, all four CD4+ subsets carried TCRB CDR3s that were moderately but significantly shorter.

The specimen sequenced was central memory CD4+ T cells from blood. The receptor was derived from a man between 25 and 39 years old with type 1 diabetes. V usage is TRBV19 and J usage is TRBJ2-7; 8 nucleotides line up with TRBD1. CDR3 in DNA: TGTGCCAGTAGTCAATACAGGGGGAGCTCCTACGAGCAGTACTTC. Translated: CASSQYRGSSYEQYF.